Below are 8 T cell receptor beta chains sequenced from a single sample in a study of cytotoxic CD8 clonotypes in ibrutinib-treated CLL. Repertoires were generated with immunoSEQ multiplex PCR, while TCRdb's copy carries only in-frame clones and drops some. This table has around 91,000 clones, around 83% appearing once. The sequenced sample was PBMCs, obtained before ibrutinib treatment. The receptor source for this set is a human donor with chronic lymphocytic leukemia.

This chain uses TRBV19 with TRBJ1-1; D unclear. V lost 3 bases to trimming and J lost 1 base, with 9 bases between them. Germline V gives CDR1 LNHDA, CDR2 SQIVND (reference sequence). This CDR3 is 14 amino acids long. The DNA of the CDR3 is TGTGCCAGTAGTATTGGTGGAGCGAACACTGAAGCTTTCTTT. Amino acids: CASSIGGANTEAFF. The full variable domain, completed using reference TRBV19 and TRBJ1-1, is DGGITQSPKYLFRKEGQNVTLSCEQNLNHDAMYWYRQDPGQGLRLIYYSQIVNDFQKGDIAEGYSVSREKKESFPLTVTSAQKNPTAFYLCASSIGGANTEAFFGQGTRLTVV.

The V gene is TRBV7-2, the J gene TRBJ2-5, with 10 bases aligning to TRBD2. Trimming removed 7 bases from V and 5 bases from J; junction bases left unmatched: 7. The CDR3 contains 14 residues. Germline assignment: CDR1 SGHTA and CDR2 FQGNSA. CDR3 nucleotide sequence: TGTGCCAGCAAGGGTCCTAGCGGGAGTGAGACCCAGTACTTC. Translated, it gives CASKGPSGSETQYF.

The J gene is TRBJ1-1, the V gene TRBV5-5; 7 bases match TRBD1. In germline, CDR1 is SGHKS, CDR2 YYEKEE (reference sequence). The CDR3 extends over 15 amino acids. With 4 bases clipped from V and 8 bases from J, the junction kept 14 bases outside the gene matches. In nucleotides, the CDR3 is TGTGCCAGCAGCCCGGAGACGGGACAGACTAAAGAAGCTTTCTTT. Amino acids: CASSPETGQTKEAFF.

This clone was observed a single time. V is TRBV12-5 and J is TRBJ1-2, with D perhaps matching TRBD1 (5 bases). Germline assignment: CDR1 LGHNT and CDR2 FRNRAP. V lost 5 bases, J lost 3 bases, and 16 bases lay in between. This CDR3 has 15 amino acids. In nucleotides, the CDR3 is TGTGCTAGTGGTGCCTCATACAGGTCCGACTATGGCTACACCTTC. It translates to CASGASYRSDYGYTF.

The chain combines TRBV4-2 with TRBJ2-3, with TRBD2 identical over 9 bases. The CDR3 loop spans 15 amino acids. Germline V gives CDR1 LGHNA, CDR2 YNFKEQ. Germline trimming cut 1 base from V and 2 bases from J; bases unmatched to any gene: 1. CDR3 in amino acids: CASSQGLADTDTQYF. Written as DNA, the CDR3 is TGTGCCAGCAGCCAAGGACTAGCGGACACAGATACGCAGTATTTT.

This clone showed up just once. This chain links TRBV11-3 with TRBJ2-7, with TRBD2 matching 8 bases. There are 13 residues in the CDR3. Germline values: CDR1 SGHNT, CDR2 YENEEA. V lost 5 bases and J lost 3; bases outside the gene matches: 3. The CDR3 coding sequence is TGTGCCAGCAGCGGGCGGGAGGTCTACGAGCAGTACTTC. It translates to CASSGREVYEQYF.

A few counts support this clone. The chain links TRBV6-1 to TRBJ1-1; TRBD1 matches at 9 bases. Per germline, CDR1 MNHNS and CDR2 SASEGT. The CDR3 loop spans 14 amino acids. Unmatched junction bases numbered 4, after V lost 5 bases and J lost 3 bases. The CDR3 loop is CASSKRQGDTEAFF. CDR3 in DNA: TGTGCCAGCAGTAAAAGACAGGGGGACACTGAAGCTTTCTTT.

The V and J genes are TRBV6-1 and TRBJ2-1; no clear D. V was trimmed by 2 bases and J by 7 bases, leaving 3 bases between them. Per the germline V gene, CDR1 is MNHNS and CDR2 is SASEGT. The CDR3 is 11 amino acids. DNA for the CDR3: TGTGCCAGCAGTGAACTAAATGAGCAGTTCTTC. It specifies CASSELNEQFF.